This paragraph covers one T cell receptor beta chain sequence. This record comes from a study of blood T cell repertoires in COVID-19. Study-level background: Acute and convalescent COVID-19 samples came from the United States, Italy and Spain. T cells, B-cell-depleted T cells, or PBMCs provided the cDNA or gDNA that served as material.

Trimming removed 9 bases from V and 2 bases from J; junction bases left unmatched: 11. The germline V gene has CDR1 SGHNT and CDR2 YYREEE (reference sequence). The CDR3 runs to 15 residues. Per the original data handling: Estimates of nucleated cell counts were drawn from the amplification of reference gene primers. Sequenced by immunoSEQ multiplex PCR; TCRdb stores in-frame clones only, minus some. V and J calls and clone size are given by that table; D and trimming were obtained from the DNA. The sample includes over 200,000 clones, less than 90% seen only once; the top ten take just over 0.7%. Sequencing was carried out using peripheral blood. This sequence joins TRBV5-4 and TRBJ2-7, with TRBD1 identical over 10 bases. The sequence came from a middle-aged man with acute or convalescent COVID-19. The CDR3: CATKPTGGFPYEQYF. The CDR3 region has the DNA TGTGCCACCAAGCCGACAGGGGGCTTTCCCTACGAGCAGTACTTC.